These 4 T cell receptor beta chains share one sample of origin, sequenced in a study of T cell changes during pregnancy in multiple sclerosis. Only in-frame clones appear in the TCRdb table, and some are missing; sequencing was by immunoSEQ multiplex PCR. This sample yields 84,000 or so clones, of which 94% are seen a single time; 2.5% belongs to the top ten. The source material was peripheral blood, sampled in the third trimester of pregnancy. The receptors were gathered from a female donor with multiple sclerosis, enrolled in a pregnancy study.

The chain uses TRBV7-8 and TRBJ2-7, with 8 bases identical to TRBD2. Germline CDR1 reads SGHVS; CDR2 reads FQNEAQ. The V segment lost 5 bases and the J segment 7 bases; nucleotides outside the gene matches: 19. The CDR3 is 17 amino acids. The CDR3 DNA follows: TGTGCCAGCAGCCCCGGCGGGGGGACCGCGCTCTTGGGGGAGCAGTACTTC. It yields the protein CASSPGGGTALLGEQYF.

V gene TRBV18 combines with J gene TRBJ1-2; 10 positions agree with TRBD1. The CDR3 has 14 amino acids. The V gene end was trimmed by 3 bases and the J gene end by 9 bases; junction bases not matched to a gene: 7. Germline V gene sequence: CDR1 KGHSH, CDR2 LQKENI. This chain's CDR3 is CASSPSRDRGRYTF. The CDR3 region has the DNA TGTGCCAGCTCACCGTCCCGGGACAGGGGCCGCTACACCTTC.

V and J are TRBV5-4 and TRBJ2-3, with TRBD2 matching 11 bases. Germline values: CDR1 SGHNT, CDR2 YYREEE (reference sequence). The CDR3 consists of 15 residues. V was pared by 6 bases and J by 7 bases, with 10 bases of the junction left unmatched. The CDR3 DNA reads as TGTGCCAGCACCATTTCCGGGACTAGCGGTTATACGCAGTATTTT. It translates to CASTISGTSGYTQYF.

The genes are TRBV19 and TRBJ1-2; the match to TRBD1 covers 10 bases. The CDR3 length is 13 residues. Germline V gives CDR1 LNHDA, CDR2 SQIVND (reference sequence). Trimming cost V 3 bases and J 8 bases; bases outside gene matches: 3. The CDR3 DNA follows: TGTGCCAGTAGTATTGGACAGGGGGGCGGCTACACCTTC. It yields the protein CASSIGQGGGYTF.